This TCR beta chain was identified in a study of blood T cell repertoires in COVID-19. CDR1 LGHNA and CDR2 YNFKEQ come from the germline V gene. The length of the CDR3 is 18 residues. J lost 5 bases, V lost 0 bases, and 9 bases had no gene match. As processed by the authors: Reference gene primer amplification yielded estimated nucleated cell counts. Libraries were prepared by immunoSEQ multiplex PCR; TCRdb keeps only in-frame clonotypes and omits some of them. V and J calls and clone size come straight from that table; D and trimming were deduced from the DNA. The data show fewer than 400,000 clones, about 92% seen once.

The V call is TRBV4-2, the J call TRBJ2-5; 13 bases are a match to TRBD2. The sequencing input was PBMCs or T cells enriched from blood (not recorded which). This receptor was taken from a woman aged 25 to 39 who had recovered from COVID-19. Here the CDR3 reads CASSQEETSGGLMETQYF. DNA for the CDR3: TGTGCCAGCAGCCAAGAGGAGACTAGCGGGGGGCTGATGGAGACCCAGTACTTC.